Listed below are T cell receptor beta chains from one sample, sequenced in a study of blood T cell repertoires in COVID-19. Repertoires were generated with immunoSEQ multiplex PCR, while TCRdb's copy carries only in-frame clones and drops some. The sample yields around 89,000 clones, about 91% seen once. The sample was peripheral blood. The receptors were gathered from a man in his sixties with acute or convalescent COVID-19. The CDR3 runs from the conserved cysteine through the conserved F or W. D genes are given only for firm matches. Not every row has a clone size; where given, it reads once, few, many or a size class.

clone_size,v_call,j_call,d_call,cdr3_nt,cdr3_aa
NA,TRBV6-1,TRBJ2-3,NA,TGTGCCAGCAGTGAAGCGCTCGTCGCCCGAACTAGGGTGGATACGCAGTATTTT,CASSEALVARTRVDTQYF
NA,TRBV24-1,TRBJ2-1,TRBD2,TGTGCCACCAGTGATTTGGGGCGGGGGAGCTACAATGAGCAGTTCTTC,CATSDLGRGSYNEQFF
NA,TRBV5-1,TRBJ1-1,NA,TGCGCCAGCAGCGGGGGAGGCTTTGAAGCTTTCTTT,CASSGGGFEAFF
once,TRBV21-1,TRBJ1-2,NA,TGTGCCAGCAGCGGCCCGGGCTATGGCTACACCTTC,CASSGPGYGYTF
NA,TRBV27,TRBJ1-3,NA,TGTGCCAGCAGCCCTAATAACGAGATCGGACATCGAGTGAACACCATATATTTT,CASSPNNEIGHRVNTIYF
NA,TRBV9,TRBJ2-5,TRBD2,TGTGCCAGCAGCGTAGAAACTAGCGGCCAAGAGACCCAGTACTTC,CASSVETSGQETQYF
NA,TRBV5-4,TRBJ1-6,NA,TGTGCCAGCAGGGGTGGGGCATCCAATAATTCACCCCTCCACTTT,CASRGGASNNSPLHF
NA,TRBV7-3,TRBJ2-1,NA,TGTGCCAGCAGCTTTAAGCGAGGACATGCCTCCCATGAGCAGTTCTTC,CASSFKRGHASHEQFF
NA,TRBV27,TRBJ1-5,TRBD1,TGTGCCAGTCAGACAGGGACTCAGCCCCAGCATTTT,CASQTGTQPQHF
NA,TRBV14,TRBJ1-5,TRBD1,TGTGCCAGCAGCCAAGCAGGGGGCAGCAATCAGCCCCAGCATTTT,CASSQAGGSNQPQHF
few,TRBV4-2,TRBJ1-4,TRBD1,TGTGCCAGCAGCCAGCCGGGACAGTCTAATGAAAAACTGTTTTTT,CASSQPGQSNEKLFF
once,TRBV30,TRBJ2-1,NA,TGTGCCTGGAGGAGAGACGGAGGGTGGGGGGTTGGTGAGCAGTTCTTC,CAWRRDGGWGVGEQFF
NA,TRBV18,TRBJ1-2,TRBD1,TGTGCCAGCTCACCGACAGGGACCGGCTACACCTTC,CASSPTGTGYTF
NA,TRBV19,TRBJ2-3,TRBD2,TGTGCCAGTAACCCTCAGGGACTAGTCTCGTCGTGGGATACGCAGTATTTT,CASNPQGLVSSWDTQYF
NA,TRBV24-1,TRBJ2-3,NA,TGTGCCACCAGTGATTTTGAGGGGCGGGGAGACGGGAGAGATACGCAGTATTTT,CATSDFEGRGDGRDTQYF
NA,TRBV5-1,TRBJ1-1,TRBD1,TGCGCCAGCAGCCCAGGACAGGGGGCGGGCACTGAAGCTTTCTTT,CASSPGQGAGTEAFF
NA,TRBV3-1/TRBV3-2,TRBJ2-7,TRBD2,TGTGCCAGCAGCTCCAGCCTAGCGGGAGTATCCTACGAGCAGTACTTC,CASSSSLAGVSYEQYF
few,TRBV6-6,TRBJ2-7,TRBD2,TGTGCCAGCAGTTACGGCGGGGGGGCCTACGAGCAGTACTTC,CASSYGGGAYEQYF
NA,TRBV6-6,TRBJ1-5,NA,TGTGCCAGCAGTTACAGGGGAGGGGATCAGCCCCAGCATTTT,CASSYRGGDQPQHF
NA,TRBV2,TRBJ2-5,TRBD1,TGTGCCAGCAGTAGACAGGGGAGCCAGGAGACCCAGTACTTC,CASSRQGSQETQYF
NA,TRBV5-1,TRBJ1-2,NA,TGCGCCAGCAGCTTGGATGTATGGGGGGACTATGGCTACACCTTC,CASSLDVWGDYGYTF
NA,TRBV6-1,TRBJ2-1,TRBD2,TGTGCCAGCAGTGTCCGGACTAGCGGGAGGCTGAGTGGCTACAATGAGCAGTTCTTC,CASSVRTSGRLSGYNEQFF
NA,TRBV5-1,TRBJ2-7,TRBD2,TGCGCCAGCAAACCGGGAGGACCCTCCTACGAGCAGTACTTC,CASKPGGPSYEQYF
NA,TRBV18,TRBJ2-5,TRBD2,TGTGCCAGCTCGCAGCTAGCGGGGGTGGAGACCCAGTACTTC,CASSQLAGVETQYF
NA,TRBV24-1,TRBJ1-5,TRBD1,TGTGCCACCAGTGGAGGACAGGGGTCCCAGCCCCAGCATTTT,CATSGGQGSQPQHF
NA,TRBV7-9,TRBJ2-7,NA,TGTGCCAGCAGCTATGACAGCTCCTACGAGCAGTACTTC,CASSYDSSYEQYF
NA,TRBV30,TRBJ1-2,NA,TGTGCCTGGAGTGTAAATTCAGGGCGAAACGGCTACACCTTC,CAWSVNSGRNGYTF
NA,TRBV28,TRBJ1-2,NA,TGTGCCAGCAGTCAGGTCCAGGGTGAATGGTACTATGGCTACACCTTC,CASSQVQGEWYYGYTF
NA,TRBV29-1,TRBJ1-2,NA,TGCAGCGTTGGAAGATCAGGGGACTATGGCTACACCTTC,CSVGRSGDYGYTF
NA,TRBV13,TRBJ2-7,NA,TGTGCCAGCAGCTTACTGGGTGCAGGGTACGAGCAGTACTTC,CASSLLGAGYEQYF
few,TRBV11-3,TRBJ2-3,NA,TGTGCCAGCAGCTTTGGGGGGGCCATAGATACGCAGTATTTT,CASSFGGAIDTQYF
NA,TRBV2,TRBJ1-4,TRBD1,TGTGCCAGCAGGAGGGGACAGGGGGCTAATGAAAAACTGTTTTTT,CASRRGQGANEKLFF
few,TRBV6-4,TRBJ2-2,NA,TGTGCCAGCAGTGAGATAGCGGAGTCTTCCGGGGAGCTGTTTTTT,CASSEIAESSGELFF
medium-sized,TRBV9,TRBJ2-7,TRBD1,TGTGCCAGCAGCCCCGGACAGGTTTATTACGAGCAGTACTTC,CASSPGQVYYEQYF
NA,TRBV5-1,TRBJ1-1,NA,TGCGCCAGCAGCTTGACAACTAGGGGGGGACGGAACACTGAAGCTTTCTTT,CASSLTTRGGRNTEAFF
once,TRBV4-1,TRBJ1-5,NA,TGCGCCAGCAGCCAAGATCCGTCGGGTAAGGGCAATCAGCCCCAGCATTTT,CASSQDPSGKGNQPQHF
NA,TRBV27,TRBJ2-2,TRBD2,TGTGCCAGCAGCCAAGGGCGGGAGGCCGGGGAGCTGTTTTTT,CASSQGREAGELFF
NA,TRBV19,TRBJ1-4,TRBD1,TGTGCCAGTAGTATGGGACAGGGAACCCATAATGAAAAACTGTTTTTT,CASSMGQGTHNEKLFF
NA,TRBV10-3,TRBJ2-7,TRBD2,TGTGCCACCTCCTCCGGGACTAGCGGCTACGAGCAGTACTTC,CATSSGTSGYEQYF
few,TRBV18,TRBJ2-4,NA,TGTGCCAGCTCACCCAACAGGGTCGGGGCCAAAAACATTCAGTACTTC,CASSPNRVGAKNIQYF